This TCR beta chain was sequenced during a study of CD8+CD57+ T cells in acquired aplastic anemia listed by TCRdb under 2018. Background for the entire study: A mean of roughly 3.2 ug of DNA, ranging from 0.2 to 27.4 ug, was extracted from sorted CD4+ and CD8+ cells. CD8+CD57+ expansion was defined as frequency above the mean frequency observed in healthy subjects. Paper-wide results and their limitations: Patients and healthy controls showed no significant difference in CD8+ Simpson's diversity (P=0.060). Roughly 29 CD8+ CDR3 sequences were found in both patients and controls but appeared to be highly expressed in patients and within the immunodominant clones of the patients.

On this clonotype itself: Its antigen is still unknown. There are no base qualities to consult, and no much larger clone falls within one base.

Expansion of CD8+CD57+ cells had been shown by flow cytometry in the patients chosen for sequencing. Every patient had severe acquired aplastic anemia, diagnosed using the International Study of Aplastic Anemia and Agranulocytosis and Camitta criteria. No therapy had been received by the patients at the time of blood sampling. In this study, sorted CD4+ and CD8+ T cells from the blood of healthy subjects and of severe aplastic anemia patients had their TCR repertoires deep-sequenced. Patients were enrolled under clinicaltrials.gov protocols 00001620, 01623167, 00001397, 00071045, 00081523 and 00961064 in the USA. Ficoll-Paque density gradient centrifugation was used to isolate peripheral blood mononuclear cells. CD4+ and CD8+ T cells were sorted by FACS or magnetic beads before DNA extraction. Genomic DNA served as template for TCR beta VDJ combination and CDR3 sequence profiling. An Illumina HiSeq 2000 was the platform used for TCR repertoire sequencing. Turning to the authors' computational methods: Repertoires were assessed using TRBV/TRBJ rearrangement plots, CDR3 size and DJ length profiles, and Simpson's diversity index. The most abundant DNA sequence in the deep sequencing data was defined as the immunodominant clone. CDR3 amino acid sequences were screened for sharing across subjects and were compared with published repertoires and the VDJdb database. The public sequencing data were trimmed at Q25 with fastp and processed into clonotypes with MiXCR by TCRdb, which kept only in-frame beta chains. Rows are combined by CDR3 protein, so each entry shows the most common genes and DNA. The V and J calls here are based on TCRdb, not the publication. The sample records about 160,000 distinct CDR3 sequences, about two thirds of which are singletons. The top ten constitute around 45% of the sample.

The V end gives up 3 bases and the J end 7 bases, leaving 6 bases in the junction not matched to a gene. From a lookup of the germline V gene, CDR1 and CDR2 are KGHDR and SFDVKD. The CDR3 has 16 amino acids, counting the end cysteine and phenylalanine. CDR3 DNA only is kept here, 48 bases in frame from base 1. Material: sorted CD4+, CD8+, or CD8+CD57+ T cells (not recorded which) from PBMCs. The chain is assembled from TRBV24-1 and TRBJ2-1; 12 central nucleotides agree with TRBD2. The clonotype was recovered from a human donor with aplastic anemia. The sequenced DNA: TGTGCCACCAGTGATCCGCTAGCGGGGGGGCCTAATGAGCAGTTCTTC. The encoded protein is CATSDPLAGGPNEQFF.